These T cell receptor beta chains were read from a single sample in a study of metastatic and nonmetastatic thyroid tumors. TCRdb re-processed the PCR reads through MiXCR. The data contain around 34,000 clones, around a fifth of them seen just once; the ten biggest clones take up about 8%. Sequencing was carried out using blood. The source of these receptors is a female donor with papillary thyroid cancer or a benign thyroid nodule (not recorded which). Some clones in this sample may be carry-over from other donors' samples. Each CDR3 is given with its conserved first and last residue. D genes are given only for firm matches. Expanded clones get a size class; other rows say once, few or many, or leave the size out.

D gene: TRBD2; J gene: TRBJ2-3; V gene: TRBV27; clone size: many; CDR3 protein: CASSRTSGGRGTDTQYF; CDR3 DNA: TGTGCCAGCAGCCGGACTAGCGGGGGGCGGGGCACAGATACGCAGTATTTT
D gene: TRBD1; J gene: TRBJ2-1; V gene: TRBV6-5; clone size: few; CDR3 protein: CASSRSRTGTGEPDEQFF; CDR3 DNA: TGTGCCAGCAGTCGATCGAGGACCGGGACAGGGGAGCCCGATGAGCAGTTCTTC
D gene: NA; J gene: TRBJ1-2; V gene: TRBV28; clone size: medium-sized; CDR3 protein: CASSFRDYGYTF; CDR3 DNA: TGTGCCAGCAGTTTCAGGGACTATGGCTACACCTTC
D gene: NA; J gene: TRBJ2-3; V gene: TRBV15; clone size: NA; CDR3 protein: CATSSRQSTDTQYF; CDR3 DNA: TGTGCCACCAGCAGTAGGCAGAGCACAGATACGCAGTATTTT
D gene: TRBD2; J gene: TRBJ2-1; V gene: TRBV20-1; clone size: NA; CDR3 protein: CSARWTSHSYNEQFF; CDR3 DNA: TGCAGTGCTAGGTGGACTAGCCACTCCTACAATGAGCAGTTCTTC
D gene: NA; J gene: TRBJ2-2; V gene: TRBV10-1; clone size: few; CDR3 protein: CASHATGRAGELFF; CDR3 DNA: TGCGCCAGCCACGCGACAGGGAGGGCCGGGGAGCTGTTTTTT
D gene: TRBD1; J gene: TRBJ1-2; V gene: TRBV4-1; clone size: medium-sized; CDR3 protein: CASSQGAGGYGYTF; CDR3 DNA: TGCGCCAGCAGCCAAGGGGCAGGGGGCTATGGCTACACCTTC
D gene: TRBD2; J gene: TRBJ2-1; V gene: TRBV6-1; clone size: many; CDR3 protein: CASSPGGVEFGEQFF; CDR3 DNA: TGTGCCAGCAGCCCCGGGGGGGTTGAGTTCGGTGAGCAGTTCTTC
D gene: NA; J gene: TRBJ2-2; V gene: TRBV15; clone size: medium-sized; CDR3 protein: CATSRDLGAGGELFF; CDR3 DNA: TGTGCCACCAGCAGAGATCTGGGGGCTGGCGGGGAGCTGTTTTTT
D gene: NA; J gene: TRBJ2-7; V gene: TRBV15; clone size: medium-sized; CDR3 protein: CATTLSLDGSYEQYF; CDR3 DNA: TGTGCCACCACCTTGTCCCTGGACGGCTCCTACGAGCAGTACTTC
D gene: NA; J gene: TRBJ2-3; V gene: TRBV10-3; clone size: many; CDR3 protein: CAIRASGIGGTQYF; CDR3 DNA: TGTGCCATCCGCGCTAGTGGGATAGGGGGTACGCAGTATTTT
D gene: NA; J gene: TRBJ1-2; V gene: TRBV20-1; clone size: few; CDR3 protein: CSAPSGGFRDGYTF; CDR3 DNA: TGCAGTGCTCCCAGCGGTGGATTCAGAGATGGCTACACCTTC
D gene: TRBD1; J gene: TRBJ1-6; V gene: TRBV5-8; clone size: medium-sized; CDR3 protein: CASSLGGQGSSPLHF; CDR3 DNA: TGTGCCAGCAGCTTGGGGGGACAGGGGTCTTCACCCCTCCACTTT
D gene: NA; J gene: TRBJ2-6; V gene: TRBV9; clone size: once; CDR3 protein: CASSVGDWSGANVLTF; CDR3 DNA: TGTGCCAGCAGCGTGGGGGATTGGTCTGGGGCCAACGTCCTGACTTTC
D gene: TRBD2; J gene: TRBJ2-1; V gene: TRBV28; clone size: few; CDR3 protein: CASTPGTSAYNEQFF; CDR3 DNA: TGTGCCAGCACCCCCGGGACTAGCGCTTACAATGAGCAGTTCTTC
D gene: NA; J gene: TRBJ1-2; V gene: TRBV20-1; clone size: many; CDR3 protein: CSAIQGNYGYTF; CDR3 DNA: TGCAGTGCTATTCAGGGTAACTATGGCTACACCTTC
D gene: NA; J gene: TRBJ1-2; V gene: TRBV6-1; clone size: NA; CDR3 protein: CASSEYALGSSNYGYTF; CDR3 DNA: TGTGCCAGCAGTGAATACGCGTTGGGGAGCTCTAACTATGGCTACACCTTC
D gene: NA; J gene: TRBJ1-6; V gene: TRBV7-2; clone size: NA; CDR3 protein: CASSSQGLGSPLHF; CDR3 DNA: TGTGCCAGCAGCTCACAGGGCTTAGGTTCACCCCTCCACTTT
D gene: TRBD1; J gene: TRBJ1-5; V gene: TRBV19; clone size: many; CDR3 protein: CASSTQGEGTQPQHF; CDR3 DNA: TGTGCCAGTAGTACCCAGGGGGAGGGGACTCAGCCCCAGCATTTT
D gene: TRBD2; J gene: TRBJ2-1; V gene: TRBV11-2; clone size: NA; CDR3 protein: CASSLGGLAEYNEQFF; CDR3 DNA: TGTGCCAGCAGCTTAGGGGGACTAGCGGAATACAATGAGCAGTTCTTC
D gene: TRBD2; J gene: TRBJ2-1; V gene: TRBV19; clone size: few; CDR3 protein: CASGLAGVSEQFF; CDR3 DNA: TGTGCCAGCGGACTAGCGGGAGTTAGTGAGCAGTTCTTC
D gene: TRBD2; J gene: TRBJ2-2; V gene: TRBV4-2; clone size: NA; CDR3 protein: CASSQGLAGGTGELFF; CDR3 DNA: TGTGCCAGCAGCCAAGGCCTAGCGGGTGGTACCGGGGAGCTGTTTTTT